The rows below give T cell receptor beta chains drawn from one sample of a study of breast tumors, draining lymph nodes, adjacent tissues. TCRdb fed the multiplex PCR reads into MiXCR, producing one record per CDR3 protein. The repertoire holds about 53,000 distinct CDR3 sequences, with roughly 41% as singletons. The specimen was breast tumor tissue. These receptors originate from a female donor with breast cancer. Some clones in this sample may be carry-over from other donors' samples. CDR3s include the opening cysteine and the closing phenylalanine or tryptophan. A D gene is named only where the DNA matches it firmly. Only part of the rows carry a size: once, few, many, or a class if the clone is expanded.

clone size,D gene,J gene,V gene,CDR3 DNA,CDR3 protein
many,NA,TRBJ1-2,TRBV28,TGTGCCAGCAGACCAACACAGACCTATGGCTACACCTTC,CASRPTQTYGYTF
large,NA,TRBJ2-5,TRBV7-3,TGTGCCAGCAGCTTGAACATGAGGGAGACCCAGTACTTC,CASSLNMRETQYF
many,NA,TRBJ2-5,TRBV12-3/TRBV12-4,TGTGCCAGCAGTTTAAGGTTTGGGGCCGACAGACAAGAGACCCAGTACTTC,CASSLRFGADRQETQYF
NA,TRBD2,TRBJ2-3,TRBV20-1,TGCAGTGCGTGGGCGGGGACTAGCGGTTTAACAGATACGCAGTATTTT,CSAWAGTSGLTDTQYF
NA,NA,TRBJ1-3,TRBV20-1,TGCAGTGGAAGGGTCGTCCGCTCTGGAAACACCATATATTTT,CSGRVVRSGNTIYF
many,TRBD2,TRBJ2-2,TRBV4-2,TGTGCCAGCAGCCAAGATCGGGGGCCGAGCGGGAGGGCCTCCACCGGGGAGCTGTTTTTT,CASSQDRGPSGRASTGELFF
NA,NA,TRBJ1-5,TRBV7-2,TGCGCCCGCAGCCGTGGTGGCAATCAGCCCCAGCATTTT,CARSRGGNQPQHF
many,NA,TRBJ2-5,TRBV29-1,TGCAGCACAACCAACCGGGAGACCCAGTACTTC,CSTTNRETQYF
medium-sized,NA,TRBJ2-1,TRBV12-3/TRBV12-4,TGTGCCAGCAGTTTAGCCGTTCGCAGTGAGCAGTTCTTC,CASSLAVRSEQFF
NA,NA,TRBJ1-5,TRBV28,TGTGCCAGCAGTTTTCTTGGGGGTCTAGCGAACACAGATACGCAGCATTTT,CASSFLGGLANTDTQHF
many,NA,TRBJ2-1,TRBV28,TGTGCCAGCAGCGTGGGGAGTAGCGCGCAGCAGTTCTTC,CASSVGSSAQQFF
once,TRBD1,TRBJ1-2,TRBV24-1,TGTGCCACCAGTGAGCGTCCCGGGGGACAGGAAAGAGGCTACACCTTC,CATSERPGGQERGYTF
NA,NA,TRBJ1-1,TRBV5-6,TGTGCCAGCCTCGGGAGGACGTCCACTGAAGCTTTCTTT,CASLGRTSTEAFF
many,TRBD1,TRBJ2-1,TRBV11-2,TGTGCCAGCAGCACCAGGACAGGGAGCAATGAGCAGTTCTTC,CASSTRTGSNEQFF
NA,NA,TRBJ1-5,TRBV20-1,NA,CSASVPADLDNEQFFGPGGQPQHF
many,NA,TRBJ2-3,TRBV7-9,TGTGCCAGCAGCCCGCATACCCAGCGGACAGATACGCAGTATTTT,CASSPHTQRTDTQYF
many,TRBD1,TRBJ2-6,TRBV6-6,TGTGCCAGCAGTTGGACAGGGGGCAATTTAGGGGCCAACGTCCTGACTTTC,CASSWTGGNLGANVLTF
NA,TRBD1,TRBJ1-1,TRBV10-3,TGTGCCATCAGGGGGACAGGGTTGGGCACTGAAGCTTTCTTT,CAIRGTGLGTEAFF
NA,NA,TRBJ2-3,TRBV20-1,TGCAGTGCTAGAGATCTGGGAGATACGCAGTATTTT,CSARDLGDTQYF
NA,TRBD2,TRBJ2-2,TRBV28,TGTGCCAGCAGTTTATCCACTAGCGGGCGGGCCACCGGGGAGCTGTTTTTT,CASSLSTSGRATGELFF
NA,NA,TRBJ2-1,TRBV2,TGTGCCACCGGTGATTTGGGCAGTCTGGGTGAGCAGCTCTTC,CATGDLGSLGEQLF
few,NA,TRBJ1-3,TRBV20-1,TGCAGTGCCCAATCGGCGGGGGGAAACACCATATATTTT,CSAQSAGGNTIYF
many,NA,TRBJ1-4,TRBV7-6,TGTGCCAGCAGCCCCCGTCTCAAGGCGACTAATGAAAAACTGTTTTTT,CASSPRLKATNEKLFF
many,TRBD1,TRBJ2-5,TRBV20-1,TGCAGTGCTGTGGACAGGGCTGGAGGGACCCAGTACTTC,CSAVDRAGGTQYF
many,TRBD2,TRBJ2-5,TRBV19,TGTGCCAGTAGTCTAACTAGCGCACAAGAGACCCAGTACTTC,CASSLTSAQETQYF
NA,NA,TRBJ2-7,TRBV9,NA,CASSVAPGIYEQSF
NA,NA,TRBJ2-7,TRBV6-5,TGTGCCACTAGGGGTCCGCCGAGCGACGAGCAGTACTTC,CATRGPPSDEQYF
NA,NA,TRBJ2-2,TRBV7-3,TGTGCCAGCAGCCCTACACCGAACACCGGGGAGCTGTTTTTT,CASSPTPNTGELFF
NA,NA,TRBJ2-2,TRBV5-1,TGCGCCAGCAGCTTGGGTAGCGGGGAGCTGTTTTTT,CASSLGSGELFF
NA,NA,TRBJ1-1,TRBV5-5,TGTGCCAGCAGCCCCTCTCACAGGGCGGGTGAAGCTTTCTTT,CASSPSHRAGEAFF
NA,NA,TRBJ1-2,TRBV15,TGTGCCACCACCGTGGCAGGGGCGATCTATGGCTACACCTTC,CATTVAGAIYGYTF
many,TRBD1,TRBJ2-7,TRBV7-8,TGTGCCAGCAGCTTGGACAGGACATCGTACGAGCAGTACTTC,CASSLDRTSYEQYF
once,TRBD2,TRBJ2-3,TRBV2,TGTGCCAGCCTAGGACTAGCGGGACCTGATAATACGCAGTATTTT,CASLGLAGPDNTQYF
once,NA,TRBJ2-2,TRBV5-4,TGTGCCGGCAGCTTGGTTGCGGGTTCGAACACCGGGGAGCTGCTTTTT,CAGSLVAGSNTGELLF
many,NA,TRBJ1-3,TRBV7-8,TGTGCCAGCAGCCCGGGACTTACATCTGGAAACACCATATATTTT,CASSPGLTSGNTIYF
NA,TRBD2,TRBJ2-1,TRBV24-1,TGTGCCACCAGTGATTGGACTAGCGGACCCTACAATGAGCAGTTCTTC,CATSDWTSGPYNEQFF
many,NA,TRBJ2-3,TRBV9,TGTGCCAGCAGCGCTAGAGGCTCGGGGGCTAGCACAGATACGCAGTATTTT,CASSARGSGASTDTQYF
NA,NA,TRBJ2-7,TRBV7-2,NA,CDSSFYICSATSRGTYEQYF
many,TRBD2,TRBJ2-1,TRBV2,TGTGCCAGCAGCCTAGCGGGAGCTTACAATGAGCAGTTCTTC,CASSLAGAYNEQFF
NA,NA,TRBJ1-5,TRBV9,TGTGCCAGCGGCTACGGCGACGGGTACAATGAGCCCCAGCATTTT,CASGYGDGYNEPQHF
NA,NA,TRBJ1-6,TRBV20-1,TGCAGTGCTCGCGCCTCCTATAATTCACCCCTCCACTTT,CSARASYNSPLHF
many,TRBD2,TRBJ2-3,TRBV9,TGTGCCAGCAGCGTCCAACTAGCGGGAGCTTTCACAGATACGCAGTATTTT,CASSVQLAGAFTDTQYF
NA,TRBD2,TRBJ2-3,TRBV20-1,TGCAGTGCTAGACCGGCGGGGACTAGCGGCACAGATACGCAGTATTTC,CSARPAGTSGTDTQYF
many,NA,TRBJ1-2,TRBV27,TGTGCCAGCAGTTTATCGTACTCCTATGGCTACACCTTC,CASSLSYSYGYTF
NA,NA,TRBJ2-3,TRBV7-2,TGTACCAGCAGCTCTATTAGCACAGATACGCAGTATTTT,CTSSSISTDTQYF
NA,NA,TRBJ2-5,TRBV29-1,TGCAGCAGTTTACAGGGCGGCACCGGGACCCAGTACTTC,CSSLQGGTGTQYF
NA,TRBD1,TRBJ1-2,TRBV19,TGTGCCAGTAGTAGCCTACAGGGGGCGGATGGCTACACCTTC,CASSSLQGADGYTF
many,NA,TRBJ2-7,TRBV6-6,TGTGCCAGCAGCCTCGGGACTCCGGAGACATACGAGCAGTACTTC,CASSLGTPETYEQYF
NA,NA,TRBJ1-1,TRBV12-3/TRBV12-4,TGTGCCAGCAGTTTCCACCCGGGGGTCGGAGGGAACACTGAAGCTTTCTTT,CASSFHPGVGGNTEAFF
NA,NA,TRBJ2-6,TRBV9,NA,CASSVGQFNEQYFGLCSGANVLTF
many,TRBD1,TRBJ2-7,TRBV5-8,TGTGCCAGCAGGCTGCCGACAGGGTTGTCCATCTCCTACGAGCAGTACTTC,CASRLPTGLSISYEQYF
many,TRBD2,TRBJ2-3,TRBV28,TGTGCCAGCAGTTCCCCTAGCGGGAGCGGGGCAGATACGCAGTATTTT,CASSSPSGSGADTQYF
NA,NA,TRBJ2-7,TRBV20-1,TGCAGTGCTAGAGCAGGGGCTGCTAACTACGAGCAGTACTTC,CSARAGAANYEQYF
NA,TRBD1,TRBJ2-1,TRBV7-9,TGTACCAGCAGCTTACCGGGACAGGGGGCACACAATGAGCAGTTCTTC,CTSSLPGQGAHNEQFF
many,NA,TRBJ2-5,TRBV7-2,TGTGCCAGCAGCTTAACCAGGGGTCAAGAGACCCAGTACTTC,CASSLTRGQETQYF
NA,NA,TRBJ1-6,TRBV6-1,TGTGCCAGCAGTGAACGGTTCCCGGGAGATAGTCCACCCCTCCACTTT,CASSERFPGDSPPLHF
NA,TRBD2,TRBJ2-1,TRBV7-2,TGTGCCAGCAGCGCCAGACTAGCGGGAGGGCCAGGGGGGAATGAGCAGTTCTTC,CASSARLAGGPGGNEQFF
few,NA,TRBJ1-1,TRBV5-6,TGTGCCAGCAGCTTGGGACAGAAGAACACTGAAGCTTTCTTT,CASSLGQKNTEAFF
few,TRBD1,TRBJ1-1,TRBV19,TGTGCCAGTACCTGGGGGGCACAGGGGATGAACACTGAAGCTTTCTTT,CASTWGAQGMNTEAFF
NA,TRBD2,TRBJ2-5,TRBV7-8,TGTGCCAGCAGCCGCCCTGGGAGCGGGAGTCCAAGAGAGCCCCAGTACTTC,CASSRPGSGSPREPQYF